This T cell receptor (beta chain) stems from a study of a mutant IDH1 vaccine in newly diagnosed glioma. Study-level information: Those enrolled had earlier been treated with radiotherapy, temozolomide, or both, mostly both. General study results and limits: Altogether, 80% to 95% of patients exhibited vaccine-induced immune responses.

The time point here: week 23, last vaccination. Vaccination used 300 ug of mutant IDH1 20-mer peptide per dose, with topical imiquimod. Regarding this clone: Its target is unknown.

Data came from immunoSEQ multiplex PCR; TCRdb stores just in-frame clones and leaves some out. This repertoire shows around 80,000 clones, roughly 85% found once; its top ten account for around 0.73%. The V gene's germline CDR1 is MDHEN and CDR2 SYDVKM. V lost 5 bases to trimming and J lost 0 bases; unmatched junction nucleotides: 6. The CDR3 extends over 16 amino acids. This receptor was obtained from a woman between 45 and 60 years old with glioma. This specimen was PBMCs, taken from a glioma patient whose treatment included an IDH1 peptide vaccine. The chain employs TRBV28 and TRBJ2-1; 8 bases line up with TRBD1. Here the CDR3 DNA reads TGTGCCAGCAGTCTACTGACAGGGGTCTCCTACAATGAGCAGTTCTTC. It yields the protein CASSLLTGVSYNEQFF.